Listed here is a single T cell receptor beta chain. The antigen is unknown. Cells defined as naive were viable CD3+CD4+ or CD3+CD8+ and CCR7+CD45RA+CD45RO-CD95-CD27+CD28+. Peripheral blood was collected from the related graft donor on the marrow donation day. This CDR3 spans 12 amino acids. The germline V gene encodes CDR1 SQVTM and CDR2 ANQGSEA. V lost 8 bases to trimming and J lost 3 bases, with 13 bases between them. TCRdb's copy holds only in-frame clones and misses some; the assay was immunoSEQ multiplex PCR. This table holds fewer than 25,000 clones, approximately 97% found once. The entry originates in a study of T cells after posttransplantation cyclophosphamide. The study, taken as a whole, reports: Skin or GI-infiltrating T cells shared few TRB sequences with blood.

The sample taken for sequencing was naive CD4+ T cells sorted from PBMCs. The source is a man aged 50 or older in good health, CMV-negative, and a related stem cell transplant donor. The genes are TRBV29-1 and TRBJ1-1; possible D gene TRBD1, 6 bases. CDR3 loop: CSFNPGDTEAFF. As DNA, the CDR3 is TGCAGCTTTAACCCAGGGGACACTGAAGCTTTCTTT.